The 3 T cell receptor beta chains in this list originate from one sample, sequenced in a study of OX40 agonist ivuxolimab in advanced cancers. Preparation of the library involved the immunoSEQ multiplex PCR assay. TCRdb re-hosts the immuneACCESS table, in-frame sequences only. Its copies lack some clones; in the studies checked, an unresolved V gene accounts for under half of them, and the cause for the rest is not known. The sample profile shows about 84,000 clones; 75% to 90% of them were found once. The leading ten clones occupy 0.15% to 0.2% of the sample. The starting material was CD4+ or CD8+ T cells sorted from blood, obtained in a trial of the OX40 agonist ivuxolimab. The receptors were sampled from an adult with an advanced solid tumor such as melanoma, head and neck, liver or kidney cancer.

The rearrangement uses TRBV5-1 and TRBJ2-5; D not certain. The CDR3 runs to 14 residues. With 5 bases removed from V and 2 bases from J, the gap between germline ends came to 13 bases. CDR1 and CDR2 (germline): SGHRS, YFSETQ. The DNA of the CDR3 is TGCGCCAGCAGTACTGGACGCCTTCAAGAGACCCAGTACTTC. This encodes CASSTGRLQETQYF.

This clone has just one count. The chain joins TRBV19 to TRBJ1-5; D perhaps matches TRBD1 (5 bases). The CDR3 runs to 13 residues. V lost 5 bases, J lost 4 bases, and 9 bases lay in between. Germline V lookup: CDR1 LNHDA, CDR2 SQIVND (reference sequence). The CDR3 loop is CASSATANQPQHF. The CDR3 region has the DNA TGTGCCAGTAGTGCGACAGCGAATCAGCCCCAGCATTTT.

V usage is TRBV15 and J usage is TRBJ1-2; TRBD1 is a possible D gene (5 bases). This CDR3 spans 13 amino acids. V lost 0 bases and J 8 bases, leaving 10 bases between the germline ends. Per germline, CDR1 LNHNV and CDR2 YYDKDF (reference sequence). CDR3 region: CATSREGGDGYTF. The CDR3 DNA reads as TGTGCCACCAGCAGAGAAGGTGGGGACGGCTACACCTTC.